This T cell receptor beta chain was sequenced for a study of T cells in Graves' hyperthyroidism and ophthalmopathy. Amplification targeted TCR beta CDR3 regions from RNA transcripts. Carried out on the TCR CDR3, a first-round RT-PCR used the HTBI primer set. TCRdb re-called the multiplex PCR reads through MiXCR, storing one row per CDR3 protein. The sample lists hundreds of thousands of distinct CDR3 sequences, about half occurring once. This clonotype came up many times. The target antigen is unknown. Graves' hyperthyroidism without ophthalmopathy progression within 18 months was termed stable. Clinical symptoms, serum thyroxine, TRAb, thyroid ultrasound and orbital computed tomography established diagnosis. The V and J ends lost 5 bases and 5 bases respectively, with 21 bases between them. Germline assignment: CDR1 SGHTA and CDR2 FQGNSA. The CDR3 loop spans 16 amino acids. Study outcomes and limitations: Ophthalmopathy got predicted by the model a median 6.5 months before its onset. Most thyroid-expanded clonotypes above 0.001 were also found in blood.

This chain connects TRBV7-2 to TRBJ2-5; D possibly matches TRBD1 or TRBD2 (7 bases each). This clonotype was sampled from a woman aged 18-29 years with Graves' hyperthyroidism. Sequenced: peripheral blood or thyroid tissue (not recorded which). The CDR3 loop is CASSPEGASGGETQYF. As DNA, the CDR3 is TGTGCCAGCAGCCCCGAGGGGGCTAGCGGAGGGGAGACCCAGTACTTC.